These 15 T cell receptor beta chains share one sample of origin, sequenced in a study of PD-L1 blockade in urothelial cancer. Profiled with immunoSEQ multiplex PCR; TCRdb holds only in-frame clones, not every one. The table has fewer than 65,000 clones, approximately 75% seen once. Regarding time point: pretreatment peripheral blood. Source: PBMCs, taken around atezolizumab (anti-PD-L1) treatment. All receptors come from a man in his 70s with urothelial cancer.

The chain combines TRBV7-9 with TRBJ2-5; the match to TRBD1 covers 8 bases. The CDR3 totals 15 residues. V was clipped by 7 bases and J by 1 base; unmatched bases: 8. Germline V lookup: CDR1 SEHNR, CDR2 FQNEAQ (reference sequence). CDR3 sequence (DNA): TGTGCCAGCAACAGAGGACAGGGTAGCCAAGAGACCCAGTACTTC. Encoded protein: CASNRGQGSQETQYF.

The V gene is TRBV27, the J gene TRBJ2-3, with a possible D match to TRBD2 (6 bases). CDR1 is MNHEY and CDR2 is SMNVEV in the germline V gene (reference sequence). This CDR3 spans 18 amino acids. V lost 4 bases to trimming and J lost 4 bases, with 24 bases between them. CDR3 DNA: TGTGCCAGCAGTTCGTCCTCTTGGGGAGGAGGGACGGCAGATACGCAGTATTTT. Its translation: CASSSSSWGGGTADTQYF.

This clone was counted a single time. The genes are TRBV27 and TRBJ2-6; TRBD2 is a possible D gene (6 bases). Germline CDR1 MNHEY, CDR2 SMNVEV (reference sequence). This CDR3 spans 19 amino acids. V shed 5 bases and J shed 1 base, with 21 bases lying between them. CDR3 amino acids: CASSIIGTPGESGANVLTF. In DNA, the CDR3 is TGTGCCAGCAGTATCATCGGGACTCCCGGAGAGTCTGGGGCCAACGTCCTGACTTTC.

The table lists this clone with a count of one. The genes are TRBV7-2 and TRBJ2-3, with 8 bases lining up with TRBD2. CDR1 is SGHTA and CDR2 is FQGNSA in the germline V gene. The CDR3 consists of 18 residues. Trimming at V came to 1 base and at J to 5 bases, leaving 14 bases not matched to a gene. The CDR3 here is CASSLVLAGGGSRDTQYF. DNA for the CDR3: TGTGCCAGCAGCTTAGTCTTGGCGGGAGGTGGTAGTAGAGATACGCAGTATTTT. The entire variable domain, with the rest obtained from reference TRBV7-2 and TRBJ2-3, is as follows: GAGVSQSPSNKVTEKGKDVELRCDPISGHTALYWYRQSLGQGLEFLIYFQGNSAPDKSGLPSDRFSAERTGGSVSTLTIQRTQQEDSAVYLCASSLVLAGGGSRDTQYFGPGTRLTVL.

V gene TRBV15 combines with J gene TRBJ2-3; D is perhaps TRBD2 (6 bases). The CDR3 spans 15 residues. Per germline, CDR1 LNHNV and CDR2 YYDKDF (reference sequence). Between the trimmed V and J ends, which lost 5 bases and 2 bases, there was a span of 14 bases. The CDR3 sequence: CATSLDSGLTDTQYF. CDR3 sequence (DNA): TGTGCCACCAGCCTCGATAGCGGACTCACAGATACGCAGTATTTT.

This clone was recorded only once. V is TRBV11-1 and J is TRBJ1-4; no definite D call. The CDR3 contains 12 residues. With 8 bases removed from V and 0 bases from J, the gap between germline ends came to 4 bases. The V gene's germline CDR1 is SGHAT and CDR2 FQDESV (reference sequence). Written as DNA, the CDR3 is TGTGCCAGCCAGGCAACTAATGAAAAACTGTTTTTT. Amino acids: CASQATNEKLFF.

The genes are TRBV11-3 and TRBJ2-1; 9 bases align to TRBD1. There are 16 residues in the CDR3. V dropped 5 bases and J dropped 3; count of bases not matched to a gene: 8. Germline CDR1 SGHNT, CDR2 YENEEA. CDR3 nucleotides: TGTGCCAGCAGCCCTGGCGGGACAGGGATCTACAATGAGCAGTTCTTC. Residues: CASSPGGTGIYNEQFF.

The genes are TRBV7-9 and TRBJ2-3; 10 bases map to TRBD1. The V gene's germline CDR1 is SEHNR and CDR2 FQNEAQ (reference sequence). The CDR3 contains 15 residues. V dropped 4 bases and J dropped 4; count of bases not matched to a gene: 5. DNA of the CDR3: TGTGCCAGCAGCTCCGACGGGACAGGGGCAGATACGCAGTATTTT. This translates into CASSSDGTGADTQYF.

This clone was counted only a few times. The chain has TRBV5-4 and TRBJ1-2; D is undetermined. There are 13 residues in the CDR3. The ends were cut back, 4 bases at V and 4 bases at J, with 11 bases in the middle. In germline, CDR1 is SGHNT, CDR2 YYREEE (reference sequence). For the CDR3, the DNA is TGTGCCAGCAGCATTGGTGGTAGCTATGGCTACACCTTC. Residues: CASSIGGSYGYTF.

This clone was seen only a few times. J is TRBJ1-4 and V is TRBV6-1; D not resolved. The CDR3 is 14 residues long. Germline V gives CDR1 MNHNS, CDR2 SASEGT. The germline V and J ends were trimmed by 2 bases and 7 bases, with 11 bases remaining between them. The CDR3 sequence is CASSETGVGEKLFF. For the CDR3, the DNA is TGTGCCAGCAGTGAAACCGGGGTTGGTGAAAAACTGTTTTTT.

CDR3 nucleotides: TGTGCCAGCAGCTTCGTTGGGACAGGGTCCTACGAGCAGTACTTC. Protein product: CASSFVGTGSYEQYF. This chain uses TRBV11-2 with TRBJ2-7; 9 bases are a match to TRBD1. The CDR3 extends over 15 amino acids. In germline, CDR1 is SGHAT, CDR2 FQNNGV. J gave up 1 base and V 3 bases, and 4 bases lay outside the gene matches. The entire variable domain, with the rest obtained from reference TRBV11-2 and TRBJ2-7, is as follows: EAGVAQSPRYKIIEKRQSVAFWCNPISGHATLYWYQQILGQGPKLLIQFQNNGVVDDSQLPKDRFSAERLKGVDSTLKIQPAKLEDSAVYLCASSFVGTGSYEQYFGPGTRLTVT.

The gene calls are TRBV25-1 and TRBJ2-2; 7 nucleotides line up with TRBD2. CDR1 is MGHDK and CDR2 is SYGVNS in the germline V gene. The V and J ends lost 3 bases and 0 bases, in that order; junction bases with no gene match: 4. CDR3 length: 16 residues. CDR3 sequence reads: CASSEFSGTNTGELFF. The CDR3 DNA reads TGTGCCAGCAGTGAGTTCAGCGGGACGAACACCGGGGAGCTGTTTTTT.

The V and J genes are TRBV28 and TRBJ2-7; 9 nucleotides agree with TRBD1. Trimming at V came to 6 bases and at J to 7 bases, leaving 7 bases not matched to a gene. This CDR3 has 13 amino acids. Germline V gene sequence: CDR1 MDHEN, CDR2 SYDVKM. Written as DNA, the CDR3 is TGTGCCAGCAGACTAGGGACAGGGAGAGAGCAGTACTTC. Amino acids: CASRLGTGREQYF.

The chain has TRBV19 and TRBJ2-1; 9 bases are a match to TRBD1. The CDR3 has 13 residues. In germline, CDR1 is LNHDA, CDR2 SQIVND (reference sequence). The junction had 4 bases not matched to a gene; V was cut back by 6 bases and J by 7 bases. CDR3 nucleotides: TGTGCCAGTAGCGACAGGGGGGTGAATGAGCAGTTCTTC. As protein: CASSDRGVNEQFF.

The chain combines TRBV7-3 with TRBJ2-2; D possibly corresponds to TRBD2 (5 bases). Germline V gene data show CDR1 as SGHTA and CDR2 as FQGTGA. Between the trimmed V and J ends, which lost 1 base and 0 bases, there was a span of 9 bases. The CDR3 runs to 16 residues. The CDR3 here is CASSLREFANTGELFF. CDR3 in DNA: TGTGCCAGCAGCTTAAGGGAGTTCGCGAACACCGGGGAGCTGTTTTTT.